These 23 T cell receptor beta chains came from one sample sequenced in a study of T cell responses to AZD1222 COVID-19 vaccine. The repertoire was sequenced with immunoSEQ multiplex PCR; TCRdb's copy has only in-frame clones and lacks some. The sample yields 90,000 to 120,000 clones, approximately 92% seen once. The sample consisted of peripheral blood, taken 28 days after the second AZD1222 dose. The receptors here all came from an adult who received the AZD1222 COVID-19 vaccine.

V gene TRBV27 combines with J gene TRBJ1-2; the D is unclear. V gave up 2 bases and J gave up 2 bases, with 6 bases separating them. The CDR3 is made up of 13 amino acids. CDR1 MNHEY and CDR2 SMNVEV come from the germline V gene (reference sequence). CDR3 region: CASSLEGNYGYTF. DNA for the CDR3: TGTGCCAGCAGTTTAGAGGGAAACTATGGCTACACCTTC.

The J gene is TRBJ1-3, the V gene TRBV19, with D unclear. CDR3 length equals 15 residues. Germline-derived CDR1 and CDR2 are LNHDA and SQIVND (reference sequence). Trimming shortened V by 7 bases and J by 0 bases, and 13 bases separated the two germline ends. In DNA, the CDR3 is TGTGCCAGTACTCGACGGACTAGCTCTGGAAACACCATATATTTT. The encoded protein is CASTRRTSSGNTIYF.

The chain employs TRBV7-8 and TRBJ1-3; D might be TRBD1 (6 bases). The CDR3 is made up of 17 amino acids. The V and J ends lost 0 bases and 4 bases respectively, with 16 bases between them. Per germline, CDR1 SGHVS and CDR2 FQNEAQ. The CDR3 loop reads CASSLAVQGTGGNTIYF. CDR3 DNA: TGTGCCAGCAGCTTAGCGGTCCAGGGGACGGGCGGAAACACCATATATTTT.

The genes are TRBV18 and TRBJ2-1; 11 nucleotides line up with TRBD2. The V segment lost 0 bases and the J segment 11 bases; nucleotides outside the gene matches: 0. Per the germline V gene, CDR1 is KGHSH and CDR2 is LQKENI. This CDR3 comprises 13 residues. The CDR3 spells CASSPPTSGKQFF. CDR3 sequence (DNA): TGTGCCAGCTCACCACCGACTAGCGGGAAGCAGTTCTTC.

CDR3 region: CASSFRPQETQYF. DNA for the CDR3: TGCGCCAGCAGCTTCCGGCCCCAAGAGACCCAGTACTTC. The chain carries TRBV5-1 and TRBJ2-5; unclear D gene. There are 13 residues in the CDR3. Trimming took off 2 bases at V and 1 base at J, with 6 bases between the two ends. CDR1 and CDR2 (germline): SGHRS, YFSETQ.

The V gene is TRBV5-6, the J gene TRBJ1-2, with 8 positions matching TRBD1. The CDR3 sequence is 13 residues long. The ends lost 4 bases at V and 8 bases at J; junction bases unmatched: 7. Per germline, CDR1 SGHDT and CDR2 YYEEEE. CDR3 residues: CASSGDRMEGYTF. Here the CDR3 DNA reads TGTGCCAGCAGCGGGGACAGGATGGAGGGCTACACCTTC.

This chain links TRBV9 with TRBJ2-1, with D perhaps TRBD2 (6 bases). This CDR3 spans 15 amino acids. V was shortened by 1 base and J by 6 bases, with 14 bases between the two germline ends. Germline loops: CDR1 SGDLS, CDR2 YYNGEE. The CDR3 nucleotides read TGTGCCAGCAGCGTAAATGTGGCGGGAACCAATGAGCAGTTCTTC. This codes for CASSVNVAGTNEQFF. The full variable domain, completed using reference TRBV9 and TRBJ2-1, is DSGVTQTPKHLITATGQRVTLRCSPRSGDLSVYWYQQSLDQGLQFLIQYYNGEERAKGNILERFSAQQFPDLHSELNLSSLELGDSALYFCASSVNVAGTNEQFFGPGTRLTVL.

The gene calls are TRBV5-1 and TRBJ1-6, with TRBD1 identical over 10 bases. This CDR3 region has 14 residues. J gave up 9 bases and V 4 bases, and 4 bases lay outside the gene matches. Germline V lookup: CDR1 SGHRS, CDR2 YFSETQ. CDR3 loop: CASSQGQGFSPLHF. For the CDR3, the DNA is TGCGCCAGCAGCCAGGGACAGGGGTTTTCACCCCTCCACTTT.

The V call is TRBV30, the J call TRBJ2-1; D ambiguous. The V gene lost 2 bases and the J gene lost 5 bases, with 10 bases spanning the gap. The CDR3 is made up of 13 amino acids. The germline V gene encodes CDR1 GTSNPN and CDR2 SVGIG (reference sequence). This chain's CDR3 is CAWSNMRNNEQFF. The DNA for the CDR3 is TGTGCCTGGAGTAACATGCGGAACAATGAGCAGTTCTTC.

CDR3 coding DNA: TGTGCCAGCAGCTTTACTTTCGTGAACTCCCAGGGGGAGCCTGAAGCTTTCTTT. This sequence encodes CASSFTFVNSQGEPEAFF. J is TRBJ1-1 and V is TRBV5-6; 7 positions match TRBD1. This CDR3 is built from 18 residues. CDR1 is SGHDT and CDR2 is YYEEEE in the germline V gene. Trimming took 2 bases from V and 6 from J; bases not matched to a gene: 19. The entire variable domain, with the rest obtained from reference TRBV5-6 and TRBJ1-1, is as follows: DAGVTQSPTHLIKTRGQQVTLRCSPKSGHDTVSWYQQALGQGPQFIFQYYEEEERQRGNFPDRFSGHQFPNYSSELNVNALLLGDSALYLCASSFTFVNSQGEPEAFFGQGTRLTVV.

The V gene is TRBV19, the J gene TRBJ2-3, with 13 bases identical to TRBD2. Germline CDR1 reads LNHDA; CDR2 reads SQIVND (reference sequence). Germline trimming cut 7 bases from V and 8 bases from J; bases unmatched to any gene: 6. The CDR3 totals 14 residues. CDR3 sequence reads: CASTSGTSGTTQYF. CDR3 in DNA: TGTGCCAGTACCTCCGGGACTAGCGGGACTACGCAGTATTTT.

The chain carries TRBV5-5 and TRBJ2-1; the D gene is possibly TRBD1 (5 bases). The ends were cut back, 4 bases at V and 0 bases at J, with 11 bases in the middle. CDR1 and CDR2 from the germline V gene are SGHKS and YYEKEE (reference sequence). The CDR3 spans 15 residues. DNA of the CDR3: TGTGCCAGCAGCCAGGACACGAGCTCCTACAATGAGCAGTTCTTC. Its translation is CASSQDTSSYNEQFF. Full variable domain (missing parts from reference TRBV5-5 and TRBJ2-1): DAGVTQSPTHLIKTRGQQVTLRCSPISGHKSVSWYQQVLGQGPQFIFQYYEKEERGRGNFPDRFSARQFPNYSSELNVNALLLGDSALYLCASSQDTSSYNEQFFGPGTRLTVL.

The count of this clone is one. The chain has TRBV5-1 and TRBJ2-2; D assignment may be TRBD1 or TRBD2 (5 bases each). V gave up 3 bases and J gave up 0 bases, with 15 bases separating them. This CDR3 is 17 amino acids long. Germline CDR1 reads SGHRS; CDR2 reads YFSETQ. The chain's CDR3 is CASSYGTSVANTGELFF. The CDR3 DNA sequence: TGCGCCAGCAGCTATGGGACCTCAGTCGCGAACACCGGGGAGCTGTTTTTT.

The CDR3 DNA is TGTGCCACCGGAGGGACAGGGGAAGGTCAGCCCCAGCATTTT. Encoded protein: CATGGTGEGQPQHF. The chain recombines TRBV15 with TRBJ1-5, with TRBD1 matching 10 bases. The germline CDR1 and CDR2 sequences are LNHNV and YYDKDF (reference sequence). After removal of 8 bases from V and 6 bases from J, the junction contained 7 bases not matched to a gene. The CDR3 loop spans 14 amino acids.

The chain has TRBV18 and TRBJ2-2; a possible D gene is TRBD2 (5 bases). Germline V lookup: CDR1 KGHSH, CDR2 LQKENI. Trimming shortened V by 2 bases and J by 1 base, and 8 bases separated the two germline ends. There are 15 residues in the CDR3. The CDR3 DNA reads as TGTGCCAGCTCACCAGGCGGGCGGAACACCGGGGAGCTGTTTTTT. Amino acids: CASSPGGRNTGELFF.

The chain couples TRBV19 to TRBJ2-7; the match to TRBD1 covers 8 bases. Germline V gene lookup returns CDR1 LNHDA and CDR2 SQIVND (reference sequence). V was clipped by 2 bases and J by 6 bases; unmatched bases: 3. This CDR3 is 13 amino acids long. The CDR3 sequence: CASSIPTGGEQYF. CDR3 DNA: TGTGCCAGTAGTATACCAACAGGGGGCGAGCAGTACTTC.

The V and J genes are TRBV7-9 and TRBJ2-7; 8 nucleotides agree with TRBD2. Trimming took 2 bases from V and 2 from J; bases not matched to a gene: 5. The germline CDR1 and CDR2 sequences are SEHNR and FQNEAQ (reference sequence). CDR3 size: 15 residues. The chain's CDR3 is CASSLLAGGAYEQYF. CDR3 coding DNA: TGTGCCAGCAGCTTACTTGCCGGGGGGGCCTACGAGCAGTACTTC. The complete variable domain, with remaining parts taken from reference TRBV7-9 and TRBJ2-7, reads DTGVSQNPRHKITKRGQNVTFRCDPISEHNRLYWYRQTLGQGPEFLTYFQNEAQLEKSRLLSDRFSAERPKGSFSTLEIQRTEQGDSAMYLCASSLLAGGAYEQYFGPGTRLTVT.

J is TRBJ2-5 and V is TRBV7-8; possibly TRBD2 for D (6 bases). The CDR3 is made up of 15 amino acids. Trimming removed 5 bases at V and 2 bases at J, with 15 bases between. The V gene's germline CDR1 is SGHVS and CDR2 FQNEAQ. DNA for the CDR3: TGTGCCAGCAGCCCCCTGGACGGGACTCAAGAGACCCAGTACTTC. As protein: CASSPLDGTQETQYF. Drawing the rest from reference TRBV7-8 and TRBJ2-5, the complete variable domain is GAGVSQSPRYKVAKRGQDVALRCDPISGHVSLFWYQQALGQGPEFLTYFQNEAQLDKSGLPSDRFFAERPEGSVSTLKIQRTQQEDSAVYLCASSPLDGTQETQYFGPGTRLLVL.

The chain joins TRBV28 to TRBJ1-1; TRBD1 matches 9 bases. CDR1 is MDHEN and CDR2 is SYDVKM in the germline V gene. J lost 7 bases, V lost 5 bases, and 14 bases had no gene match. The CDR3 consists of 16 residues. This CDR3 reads CASSTPTGGRTLEAFF. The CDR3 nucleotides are TGTGCCAGCAGTACGCCGACAGGGGGAAGAACACTTGAAGCTTTCTTT.

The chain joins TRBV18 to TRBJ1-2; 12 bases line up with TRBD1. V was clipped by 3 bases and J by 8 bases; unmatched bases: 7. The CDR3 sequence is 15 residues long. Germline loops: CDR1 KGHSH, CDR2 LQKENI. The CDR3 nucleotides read TGTGCCAGCTCACCGGGACAGGGGGCCCCCCAGGGCTACACCTTC. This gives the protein CASSPGQGAPQGYTF. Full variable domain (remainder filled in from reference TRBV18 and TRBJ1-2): NAGVMQNPRHLVRRRGQEARLRCSPMKGHSHVYWYRQLPEEGLKFMVYLQKENIIDESGMPKERFSAEFPKEGPSILRIQQVVRGDSAAYFCASSPGQGAPQGYTFGSGTRLTVV.

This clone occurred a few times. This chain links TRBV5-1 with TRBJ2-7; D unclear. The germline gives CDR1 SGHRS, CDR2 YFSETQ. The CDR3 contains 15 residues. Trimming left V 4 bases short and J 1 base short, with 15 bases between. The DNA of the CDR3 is TGCGCCAGCAGCGACCTTATCCGAAAATCCTACGAGCAGTACTTC. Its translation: CASSDLIRKSYEQYF.

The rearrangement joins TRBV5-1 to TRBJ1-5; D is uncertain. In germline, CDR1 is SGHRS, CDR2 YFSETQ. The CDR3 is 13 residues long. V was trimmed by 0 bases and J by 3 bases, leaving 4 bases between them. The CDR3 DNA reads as TGCGCCAGCAGCTTGGACTACAATCAGCCCCAGCATTTT. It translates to CASSLDYNQPQHF.

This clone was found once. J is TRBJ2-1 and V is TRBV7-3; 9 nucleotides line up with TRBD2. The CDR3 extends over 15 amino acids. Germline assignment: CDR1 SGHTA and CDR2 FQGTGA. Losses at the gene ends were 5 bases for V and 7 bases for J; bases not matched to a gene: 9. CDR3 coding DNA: TGTGCCAGCAGCCCCCTCGCGGGAGGGGTTAATGAGCAGTTCTTC. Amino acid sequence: CASSPLAGGVNEQFF.